This T cell receptor (beta chain) was profiled in a study of blood T cells in healthy people across ages. This clonotype was found once. It was approximately 10 milliliters of peripheral blood that were drawn from each donor. Trimming shortened V by 1 base and J by 4 bases, and 15 bases separated the two germline ends. In germline, CDR1 is MGHDK, CDR2 SYGVNS. The CDR3 is 16 amino acids. Using a J-beta primer mix together with a sample-barcoded 5' primer, a second PCR was run for about 7 to 12 cycles. One entry per CDR3 protein, called by TCRdb with MiXCR from the 5' RACE reads. The sample holds around 850,000 distinct CDR3 sequences; about 34% are singletons and the top ten take 13%.

V gene TRBV25-1 combines with J gene TRBJ2-3, with D perhaps matching TRBD2 (5 bases). Sequencing was done on a sample of blood. The receptor was derived from a man between 18 and 29 years old in good health. The CDR3 spells CASSESPGINSDTQYF. In DNA form, the CDR3 reads TGTGCCAGCAGTGAATCCCCGGGAATAAACTCAGATACGCAGTATTTT. The full variable domain, its missing parts supplied by reference TRBV25-1 and TRBJ2-3, is EADIYQTPRYLVIGTGKKITLECSQTMGHDKMYWYQQDPGMELHLIHYSYGVNSTEKGDLSSESTVSRIRTEHFPLTLESARPSHTSQYLCASSESPGINSDTQYFGPGTRLTVL.